One T cell receptor (beta chain) is described in this entry. Its specificity is unknown. The data were obtained in a study of CD8+ T cells in alopecia areata. Study-level information: Administration of oral tofacitinib to treated patients was at 5 to 10 mg twice daily.

This CDR3 spans 15 amino acids. The junction had 10 bases not matched to a gene; V was cut back by 6 bases and J by 5 bases. Germline values: CDR1 SGHDN, CDR2 FVKESK. In each case, RNA was isolated and then reverse transcribed into cDNA as the sequencing template. Libraries were prepared by immunoSEQ multiplex PCR; TCRdb keeps only in-frame clonotypes and omits some of them. The sample yields hundreds of thousands of clones, about three fifths seen once. The study, taken as a whole, reports: Scalp sample sequencing also detects resident alphabeta T cells of normal skin. Among patients, TCR sharing was less clear than in mice, a difference possibly due in part to HLA diversity in the patient population.

The chain joins TRBV14 to TRBJ1-2; the match to TRBD1 covers 9 bases. This sample comprised CD4+ T cells sorted from blood, obtained at week 0. The sequence derives from a human donor with alopecia areata. This CDR3 reads CASSSTGGDWYGYTF. Written as DNA, the CDR3 is TGTGCCAGCAGTTCAACAGGGGGCGATTGGTATGGCTACACCTTC.